This TCR beta chain emerged from a study of T cells in women clearing cervical HPV infection. With respect to this clone: The CDR3 end is not reached by the read, which stops 3 residues before it; the germline J gene fills it in.

Between the trimmed V and J ends, which lost 0 bases and 4 bases, there was a span of 16 bases. The CDR3 has 17 amino acids. Germline V lookup: CDR1 PRHDT, CDR2 FYEKMQ (reference sequence). The protocol was immunoSEQ multiplex PCR, while the TCRdb copy is restricted to in-frame clones and leaves out a portion. This listing includes 23,000 or so clones. Prevalent HPV16 infections were excluded; only incident single HPV16 infections included. This chain uses TRBV13 with TRBJ2-4; D is ambiguous. The receptor's source is a woman aged 18 to 75 with a cervical HPV16 infection that either progressed to CIN3+ or cleared (not recorded which). Sequencing was performed on blood buffy coat. The CDR3 here is CASSLGYEVNPKNIQYF. Partial CDR3 DNA: TGTGCCAGCAGCTTAGGATATGAGGTCAACCCTAAAAACATT.